This TCR beta chain stems from a study of Tregs in tolerant kidney transplant recipients. This CDR3 has 15 amino acids. Germline CDR1 and CDR2: LNHDA and SQIVND (reference sequence). Trimming cost V 3 bases and J 4 bases; bases outside gene matches: 6. TCRdb keeps only in-frame clones here, not all; method: immunoSEQ multiplex PCR. The sample has over 55,000 clones; over 70% are singletons. This TCR came from a human donor in good health. The chain recombines TRBV19 with TRBJ2-5; 9 bases are shared with TRBD2. The sample taken for sequencing was CD4+ T cells from blood. CDR3 bases: TGTGCCAGTAGTATTGGAGGCGGGGGGGCAGAGACCCAGTACTTC. This translates into CASSIGGGGAETQYF.